This T cell receptor (beta chain) was sequenced for a study of OX40 agonist ivuxolimab in advanced cancers. Study-wide background: The study gave patients intravenous ivuxolimab at 0.01 to 10 mg/kg every 2 weeks.

A note on this clone: The target antigen is unknown.

Systemic immunosuppression or a history of autoimmune disease excluded patients. Trimming shortened V by 3 bases and J by 9 bases, and 11 bases separated the two germline ends. Germline-derived CDR1 and CDR2 are SGHAT and FQNNGV. The CDR3 has 12 amino acids. Profiled with immunoSEQ multiplex PCR; TCRdb holds only in-frame clones, not every one. The sample has 60,000 or so clones, about 88% seen once. Study-level results: Partial responders treated at 0.1-3.0 mg/kg exhibited clonal expansion among the lowest measured. Antigen targets of the expanded peripheral T cells went undetermined.

The chain has TRBV11-2 and TRBJ2-5; tentatively, D is TRBD1 (5 bases). This sequence was found in an adult with an advanced solid tumor such as melanoma, head and neck, liver or kidney cancer. The material sequenced was CD4+ or CD8+ T cells sorted from blood, taken in a trial of the OX40 agonist ivuxolimab. The CDR3 spells CASSFDSQPQYF. The CDR3 DNA follows: TGTGCCAGCAGCTTTGACAGCCAGCCCCAGTACTTC.